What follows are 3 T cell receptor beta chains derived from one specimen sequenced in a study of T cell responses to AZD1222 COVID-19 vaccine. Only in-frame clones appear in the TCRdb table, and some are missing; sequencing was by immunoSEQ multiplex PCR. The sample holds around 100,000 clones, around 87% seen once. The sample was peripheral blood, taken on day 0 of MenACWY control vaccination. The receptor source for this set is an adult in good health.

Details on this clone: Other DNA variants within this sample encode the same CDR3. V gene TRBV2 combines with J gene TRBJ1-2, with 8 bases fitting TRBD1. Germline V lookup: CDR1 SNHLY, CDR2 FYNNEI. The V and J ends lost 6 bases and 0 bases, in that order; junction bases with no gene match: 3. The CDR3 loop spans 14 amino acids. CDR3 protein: CASRGDRTNYGYTF. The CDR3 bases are TGTGCCAGCAGGGGGGACAGGACTAACTATGGCTACACCTTC.

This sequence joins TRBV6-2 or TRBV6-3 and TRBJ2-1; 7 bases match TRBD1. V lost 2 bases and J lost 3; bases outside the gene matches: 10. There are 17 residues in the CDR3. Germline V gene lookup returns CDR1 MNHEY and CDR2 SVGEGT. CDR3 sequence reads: CASSYPSPGQIYNEQFF. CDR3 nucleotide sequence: TGTGCCAGCAGTTACCCCTCACCGGGACAGATCTACAATGAGCAGTTCTTC.

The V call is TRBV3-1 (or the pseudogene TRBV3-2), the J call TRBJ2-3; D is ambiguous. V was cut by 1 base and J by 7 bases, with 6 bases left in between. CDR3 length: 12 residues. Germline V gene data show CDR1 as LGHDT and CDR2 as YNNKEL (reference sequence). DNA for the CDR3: TGTGCCAGCAGCCAAGTCGGAAATACGCAGTATTTT. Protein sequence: CASSQVGNTQYF.